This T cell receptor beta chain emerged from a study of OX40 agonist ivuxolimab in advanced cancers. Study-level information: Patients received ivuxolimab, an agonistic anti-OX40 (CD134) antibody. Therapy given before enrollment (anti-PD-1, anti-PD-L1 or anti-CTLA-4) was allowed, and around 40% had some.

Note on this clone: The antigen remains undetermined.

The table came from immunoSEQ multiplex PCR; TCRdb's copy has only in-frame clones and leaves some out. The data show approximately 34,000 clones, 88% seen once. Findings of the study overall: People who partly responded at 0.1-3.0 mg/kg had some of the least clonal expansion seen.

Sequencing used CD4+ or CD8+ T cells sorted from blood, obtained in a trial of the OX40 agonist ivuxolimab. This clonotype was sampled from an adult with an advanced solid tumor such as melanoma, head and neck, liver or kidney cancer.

The CDR3 is CASSKLRGAAKNIQYF. The CDR3 DNA sequence: TGTGCCAGCAGCAAACTCAGGGGTGCGGCCAAAAACATTCAGTACTTC. J is TRBJ2-4 and V is TRBV7-3; a weak D match, TRBD1 (6 bases). CDR3 length: 16 residues. Germline V gives CDR1 SGHTA, CDR2 FQGTGA. Trimming removed 5 bases from V and 1 base from J, with 15 bases in between. Supplemented by reference TRBV7-3 and TRBJ2-4, the full variable domain reads GAGVSQTPSNKVTEKGKYVELRCDPISGHTALYWYRQSLGQGPEFLIYFQGTGAADDSGLPNDRFFAVRPEGSVSTLKIQRTERGDSAVYLCASSKLRGAAKNIQYFGAGTRLSVL.